This TCR beta chain was profiled in a study of CD8+ T cells in alopecia areata (dated by TCRdb to the late 2010s). With respect to the entire study: The treated patients took part in an open-label pilot trial in which moderate-to-severe alopecia areata was treated with oral tofacitinib at 5 to 10 mg twice daily. Patients stayed on tofacitinib for 6 to 18 months and then had 6 months of follow-up off drug so that delayed response and recurrence could be assessed. To study T cell clonal expansion in alopecia areata, the researchers applied high-throughput TCRbeta sequencing to both the C3H/HeJ mouse model and human patients. In humans, TCRbeta sequencing was performed on scalp tissue and on sorted CD4+ and CD8+ peripheral blood T cells from healthy controls and from patients with patchy or totalis/universalis alopecia areata. Patients on tofacitinib were biopsied at baseline and after 4 and 24 weeks of treatment, and several of the patients also had a later scalp biopsy. Clonality in the scalp was compared among normal scalp (n=4), patchy alopecia areata scalp (n=8), and alopecia totalis/universalis scalp (n=8). RNA came from the PAXgene miRNA kit for fixed scalp, the miRNeasy kit for PBMCs, and the RNeasy kit for mouse skin. Amplification of TCRbeta CDR3 regions was done by immunoSEQ multiplex PCR using 35 Vbeta forward primers and 13 Jbeta reverse primers.

According to the study, the label for this sample's time point signals: baseline before oral tofacitinib. Lesional scalp punch biopsies and peripheral blood were collected from alopecia areata patients. PBMCs were isolated by density centrifugation and stained for CD3, CD4 and CD8, after which CD4+ and CD8+ T cells were sorted on a FACSAria. Overall results and qualifications from the work: Compared with mice, TCR sequences shared between patients were less clear, possibly partly because of HLA diversity across the patient population. Scalp TCR repertoire analysis is complicated because resident alphabeta T cells in normal human skin are also sequenced, whereas mouse skin is dominated by gammadelta T cells. Compared with normal scalp, lesional scalp, particularly in alopecia totalis/universalis, had higher clonality and more expanded CD8+ clones, which suggests antigenic drive.

In regard to this clone: There is no known antigen for this receptor. There are no base qualities to consult, and no much larger clone falls within one base.

V loses 0 bases of germline sequence and J loses 5 bases, and the interval between the two ends is 13 bases. Reading the germline V gene gives CDR1 MNHNS and CDR2 SASEGT. Taken from cysteine to phenylalanine, the CDR3 has 15 residues. Only the CDR3 region is kept as DNA, spanning 45 bases read in frame from base 1. Library creation used the immunoSEQ multiplex PCR assay. RNA was extracted from all samples and reverse transcribed into cDNA, which served as template for TCR sequencing. First-strand cDNA was synthesized with SuperScript III using a 2:1 mix of oligo-dT and random hexamers. A synthetic immune receptor repertoire was used to assess amplification bias, and residual bias was removed computationally. For the original study's pipeline: Raw reads were preprocessed for error removal, and CDR3 was defined according to IMGT conventions as running from the conserved cysteine to phenylalanine. Clonality was computed by normalizing Shannon entropy by log2 of the number of productive unique TCRs and subtracting the result from 1. CD4 or CD8 identity of scalp clones was inferred by cross-referencing scalp TCRbeta sequences with sorted blood CD4 and CD8 repertoires. TCRdb holds this immuneACCESS table with in-frame rearrangements only. Some clones are missing; in checked studies, unresolved V genes explain under half, and the rest has no known cause. V, J and clone size derive from that table, while D and trimming were established from the DNA sequence. Present in this sample are 150,000 to 200,000 clones, just over 65% of which were seen just once. In total, the top ten clones hold 9.5% to 12% of the sample.

The sample consisted of CD8+ T cells sorted from blood, taken at week 0. Recombination linked TRBV6-1 to TRBJ1-1, with no confidently assigned D gene. The TCR was taken from a human donor with alopecia areata. The DNA sequence follows: TGTGCCAGCAGTGAAGCAGAGGGTGAGGTGACTGAAGCTTTCTTT. The translation is CASSEAEGEVTEAFF.